This T cell receptor (beta chain) is from a study of EBV T-cell therapy then PD-1 blockade in nasopharyngeal carcinoma (dated by TCRdb to 2020 to 2022). The Qiagen DNeasy Kit was used to extract genomic DNA from the sorted cells. The immunoSEQ platform was used for deep sequencing of the TCR beta chain. Regarding the original processing steps: Repertoire data analysis was performed with the immunoSEQ Analyzer software. TCRdb limited this immuneACCESS table to in-frame rearrangements with V and J called. A share of clones is missing; checked studies link under half to unresolved V genes, and the rest is unexplained. Clonal size and the V and J genes are those of that table, whereas D and trimming came from the DNA. For this sample the table gives 20,000 to 25,000 clones, of which 70% to 85% were detected only once. Of the sample, 20% to 25% is held by the ten largest clones. The treatment or condition label for this specimen denotes: AdE1-LMPpoly-expanded autologous EBV-specific T-cell therapy followed by anti-PD-1 nivolumab.

Details on this clone: Its cognate antigen has yet to be identified. No base quality information exists; no much larger clone differs at one position.

V trim: 1 base; J trim: 4 bases; unmatched bases: 6. The CDR3, cysteine through phenylalanine, is 16 amino acids long. Only CDR3 DNA remains: 48 bases, in frame from the first base. CDR1 SGHTA and CDR2 FQGNSA were looked up in the germline V gene. The V gene is TRBV7-2 and the J gene is TRBJ1-4, and 7 junctional nucleotides match TRBD1. This receptor was identified in a man aged 35-49 years with nasopharyngeal carcinoma. The sequencing used CD8+ T cells from blood, collected at day -245 from a patient whose treatment included autologous EBV-specific T cells and nivolumab. CDR3 reads: CASSLGGGTVNEKLFF. The nucleotide sequence reads as follows: TGTGCCAGCAGCTTAGGGGGGGGGACAGTTAATGAAAAACTGTTTTTT. The entire variable domain, with the stretches around the CDR3 drawn from the reference TRBV7-2 and TRBJ1-4 proteins, is GAGVSQSPSNKVTEKGKDVELRCDPISGHTALYWYRQSLGQGLEFLIYFQGNSAPDKSGLPSDRFSAERTGGSVSTLTIQRTQQEDSAVYLCASSLGGGTVNEKLFFGSGTQLSVL.